A single sample gave rise to the 15 T cell receptor beta chains below, sequenced in a study of beta chain features in type 1 diabetes. The whole isolated RNA underwent reverse transcription, so sequencing captured expressed TCRB transcripts. The method was immunoSEQ multiplex PCR; TCRdb's version includes in-frame clones alone and lacks a portion of them. The data contain 60,000 or so clones, approximately 59% of them singletons. What was sequenced was Tregs from blood. The receptors stem from a woman aged 18-29 years in good health.

This rearrangement joins TRBV5-6 to TRBJ1-2; weak D call: TRBD1 (6 bases). The length of the CDR3 is 16 residues. Trimming took off 6 bases at V and 4 bases at J, with 22 bases between the two ends. The germline V gene encodes CDR1 SGHDT and CDR2 YYEEEE. This CDR3 reads CASITRSQGNRYGYTF. Written as DNA, the CDR3 is TGTGCCAGCATAACTCGGTCCCAGGGGAATCGCTATGGCTACACCTTC.

J is TRBJ2-3 and V is TRBV2; 9 bases are shared with TRBD1. CDR1 SNHLY and CDR2 FYNNEI come from the germline V gene. The CDR3 extends over 14 amino acids. Trimming removed 8 bases from V and 3 bases from J; junction bases left unmatched: 6. The CDR3 reads CASSPTGGTDTQYF. The CDR3 nucleotides read TGTGCCAGCTCGCCGACAGGGGGGACAGATACGCAGTATTTT. Drawing the rest from reference TRBV2 and TRBJ2-3, the complete variable domain is EPEVTQTPSHQVTQMGQEVILRCVPISNHLYFYWYRQILGQKVEFLVSFYNNEISEKSEIFDDQFSVERPDGSNFTLKIRSTKLEDSAMYFCASSPTGGTDTQYFGPGTRLTVL.

The V and J genes are TRBV5-1 and TRBJ2-1; 11 bases are a match to TRBD2. The CDR3 has 17 amino acids. From germline, CDR1 is SGHRS and CDR2 YFSETQ. Trimming removed 0 bases from V and 0 bases from J; junction bases left unmatched: 2. The CDR3 bases are TGCGCCAGCAGCTTGGTTACTAGCGGGGGCTCCTACAATGAGCAGTTCTTC. Its translation is CASSLVTSGGSYNEQFF.

This clone turned up a few times. The CDR3 DNA sequence: TGTGCCAGTAGTATCGAAGGACAGGGGCGGACGACCCAGTACTTC. This codes for CASSIEGQGRTTQYF. This chain connects TRBV19 to TRBJ2-5; 9 nucleotides agree with TRBD1. CDR3 size: 15 residues. In germline, CDR1 is LNHDA, CDR2 SQIVND (reference sequence). Trimming cost V 3 bases and J 7 bases; bases outside gene matches: 9.

Comment on this clone: In the same sample, other DNA sequences code for this CDR3. The chain is built from TRBV5-1 and TRBJ2-1; tentative D call: TRBD2 (7 bases). The CDR3 sequence is 14 residues long. Germline values: CDR1 SGHRS, CDR2 YFSETQ. The ends were cut back, 0 bases at V and 5 bases at J, with 9 bases in the middle. CDR3 sequence reads: CASSLEGGDNEQFF. CDR3 nucleotides: TGCGCCAGCAGCTTGGAGGGGGGGGACAATGAGCAGTTCTTC.

CDR3 DNA: TGTGCCAGTACTGAAACCATCAGGAATGAGCAGTTCTTC. It specifies CASTETIRNEQFF. The chain combines TRBV19 with TRBJ2-1; unclear D gene. Germline V CDR1 and CDR2: LNHDA, SQIVND (reference sequence). This CDR3 is built from 13 residues. Deletions cut 7 bases from V and 7 bases from J, with 14 bases between.

J is TRBJ1-2 and V is TRBV6-6, with TRBD1 matching over 10 bases. Trimming cost V 6 bases and J 7 bases; bases outside gene matches: 5. The germline CDR1 and CDR2 sequences are MNHNY and SVGAGI (reference sequence). This CDR3 comprises 13 residues. The CDR3 DNA sequence: TGTGCCAGCAGAAGGGACAGGGGCCCTGGCTACACCTTC. Protein sequence: CASRRDRGPGYTF.

DNA for the CDR3: TGTGCCAGCAGCCTGGGACAGGGCCTTGGGGACACTGAAGCTTTCTTT. It specifies CASSLGQGLGDTEAFF. This rearrangement joins TRBV5-4 to TRBJ1-1; 9 nucleotides line up with TRBD1. There are 16 residues in the CDR3. Looked up from germline, CDR1 is SGHNT and CDR2 is YYREEE (reference sequence). V shed 4 bases, J shed 3 bases, and the junction held 10 bases outside the gene matches.

This clone was counted once. The chain's CDR3 is CASSSGTSGIKTSTDTQYF. CDR3 DNA sequence: TGTGCCAGCAGCTCCGGGACTAGCGGGATCAAGACTAGCACAGATACGCAGTATTTT. V is TRBV7-9 and J is TRBJ2-3, with 13 bases matching TRBD2. Germline V gene data show CDR1 as SEHNR and CDR2 as FQNEAQ (reference sequence). The CDR3 covers 19 residues. V lost 4 bases and J lost 0; bases outside the gene matches: 10.

The chain employs TRBV5-1 and TRBJ1-6; TRBD1 agrees at 8 bases. The length of the CDR3 is 15 residues. Germline loops: CDR1 SGHRS, CDR2 YFSETQ. Germline trimming cut 4 bases from V and 10 bases from J; bases unmatched to any gene: 10. For the CDR3, the DNA is TGCGCCAGCAGCAACACACGACAGGGGAGGTCACCCCTCCACTTT. This codes for CASSNTRQGRSPLHF.

The chain uses TRBV29-1 and TRBJ1-5; TRBD1 agrees at 7 bases. The CDR3 is 14 residues long. Trimming took 5 bases from V and 4 from J; bases not matched to a gene: 8. CDR1 is SQVTM, CDR2 ANQGSEA, per germline. The chain's CDR3 is CSVSIQGINQPQHF. The CDR3 DNA reads TGCAGCGTTAGTATACAGGGGATTAATCAGCCCCAGCATTTT.

V and J are TRBV2 and TRBJ2-7, with a possible D match to TRBD1 (5 bases). The CDR3 is made up of 13 amino acids. Per the germline V gene, CDR1 is SNHLY and CDR2 is FYNNEI. Trimming shortened V by 6 bases and J by 0 bases, and 9 bases separated the two germline ends. The CDR3 DNA follows: TGTGCCAGCAGCGGACAAAACTCCTACGAGCAGTACTTC. It is translated as CASSGQNSYEQYF.

The chain links TRBV18 to TRBJ2-3; 8 nucleotides align to TRBD1. There are 13 residues in the CDR3. From germline, CDR1 is KGHSH and CDR2 LQKENI. J gave up 7 bases and V 5 bases, and 5 bases lay outside the gene matches. CDR3 DNA sequence: TGTGCCAGCTCAACGGACAGGGTGAATACGCAGTATTTT. Its protein product is CASSTDRVNTQYF.

This clone was seen only once. The chain couples TRBV11-2 to TRBJ2-1; D unclear. The CDR3 is 15 amino acids. V gave up 5 bases and J gave up 4 bases, with 15 bases separating them. Germline V gene data show CDR1 as SGHAT and CDR2 as FQNNGV. CDR3 DNA: TGTGCCAGCAGCCCCCATGTAGACTCTTACAATGAGCAGTTCTTC. Translating it yields CASSPHVDSYNEQFF.

The V and J genes are TRBV4-3 and TRBJ1-2; unclear D gene. Per the germline V gene, CDR1 is LGHNA and CDR2 is YSLEER. This CDR3 region has 16 residues. The ends were cut back, 0 bases at V and 4 bases at J, with 15 bases in the middle. CDR3 loop: CASSQDTSPLGYGYTF. The CDR3 coding sequence is TGCGCCAGCAGCCAAGATACGAGCCCCCTTGGCTATGGCTACACCTTC.